These 4 T cell receptor beta chains originate from one sample sequenced in a study of beta chain features in type 1 diabetes. TCRB transcripts that were expressed got sequenced, as all of the isolated RNA had been reverse transcribed. Using immunoSEQ multiplex PCR, the repertoire was profiled, and TCRdb retains in-frame clones only, with some absent. The profile shows approximately 150,000 clones, roughly an eighth of them singletons. No antigen has been assigned to these receptors. General study findings and limits: In every one of the four CD4+ subsets, TCRB CDR3s were moderately but significantly shorter in Type 1 diabetes patients.

The specimen was central memory CD4+ T cells from blood. The receptors shown here come from a young man with type 1 diabetes.

The V call is TRBV30, the J call TRBJ2-3; D may match TRBD1 or TRBD2 (5 bases each). Trimming left V 3 bases short and J 0 bases short, with 7 bases between. This CDR3 is built from 13 residues. CDR1 is GTSNPN and CDR2 is SVGIG in the germline V gene (reference sequence). The DNA for the CDR3 is TGTGCCTGGAGGGGGGACAGCACAGATACGCAGTATTTT. It yields the protein CAWRGDSTDTQYF.

The table lists this clone with a few counts. The chain has TRBV2 and TRBJ1-1; D remains unclear. V was cut by 7 bases and J by 11 bases, with 20 bases left in between. Looked up from germline, CDR1 is SNHLY and CDR2 is FYNNEI. This CDR3 region has 13 residues. CDR3 loop: CASIPNLGWLAFF. CDR3 DNA: TGTGCCAGCATTCCAAACCTGGGGTGGTTGGCTTTCTTT.

In the case of this clone: Its ends do not fully match the called genes, so a read error is possible. The V call is TRBV7-2, the J call TRBJ2-2; 10 positions match TRBD1. This CDR3 spans 17 amino acids. Germline loops: CDR1 SGHTA, CDR2 FQGNSA. The CDR3 spells CASSLGGGTGVIGERFF. CDR3 in DNA: TGTGCCAGCAGCTTGGGCGGAGGGACAGGGGTCATAGGGGAGCGGTTTTTT.

This chain joins TRBV29-1 and TRBJ1-2; TRBD1 agrees at 10 bases. V trimming: 3 bases; J trimming: 8 bases; junction bases outside the gene matches: 9. Germline V gene sequence: CDR1 SQVTM, CDR2 ANQGSEA. CDR3 length: 14 residues. CDR3 residues: CSVDEGQGVGGYTF. The CDR3, as DNA: TGCAGCGTTGACGAAGGACAGGGGGTAGGAGGCTACACCTTC.